The 19 T cell receptor beta chains below were found in one sample sequenced in a study of blood T cell repertoires in COVID-19. Assay: immunoSEQ multiplex PCR; the TCRdb copy retains only in-frame clones and omits some. The data contain about 400,000 clones, 88% of them singletons. Sequencing used PBMCs or T cells enriched from blood (not recorded which). These receptors were taken from a woman aged 40 to 50 with acute COVID-19.

This clone was found a few times. J is TRBJ1-3 and V is TRBV6-6; perhaps TRBD1 as D (6 bases). Per germline, CDR1 MNHNY and CDR2 SVGAGI (reference sequence). The CDR3 is made up of 14 amino acids. V dropped 6 bases and J dropped 5 bases, with 14 bases sitting between them. Here the CDR3 reads CASSDSGVRNTIYF. The CDR3 DNA is TGTGCCAGCAGCGATTCAGGGGTGCGAAACACCATATATTTT.

The gene calls are TRBV18 and TRBJ1-5; D is ambiguous. Germline V gene lookup returns CDR1 KGHSH and CDR2 LQKENI. Trimming cost V 4 bases and J 0 bases, with 13 bases left between them. The CDR3 has 16 residues. DNA for the CDR3: TGTGCCAGCTCACAGGCGGGGTCCTATAGCAATCAGCCCCAGCATTTT. Residues: CASSQAGSYSNQPQHF.

The chain carries TRBV7-9 and TRBJ2-5; TRBD1 is a possible D gene (5 bases). Trimming stripped 2 bases from V and 7 bases from J, with 14 bases between. This CDR3 has 14 amino acids. Germline V lookup: CDR1 SEHNR, CDR2 FQNEAQ (reference sequence). The CDR3 loop reads CASSLMTAPVTQYF. The CDR3, as DNA: TGTGCCAGCAGCTTAATGACAGCCCCCGTGACCCAGTACTTC. Variable domain in full (rest from reference TRBV7-9 and TRBJ2-5): DTGVSQNPRHKITKRGQNVTFRCDPISEHNRLYWYRQTLGQGPEFLTYFQNEAQLEKSRLLSDRFSAERPKGSFSTLEIQRTEQGDSAMYLCASSLMTAPVTQYFGPGTRLLVL.

The chain carries TRBV2 and TRBJ2-7; weak D call: TRBD2 (6 bases). Trimming pared 8 bases from V and 2 bases from J, leaving 13 bases between. Germline V CDR1 and CDR2: SNHLY, FYNNEI. CDR3 length: 13 residues. This CDR3 reads CASGEALPYEQYF. The DNA of the CDR3 is TGTGCCAGCGGGGAGGCACTTCCCTACGAGCAGTACTTC.

The rearrangement joins TRBV14 to TRBJ1-5, with D possibly being TRBD1 (6 bases). Per the germline V gene, CDR1 is SGHDN and CDR2 is FVKESK. CDR3 size: 16 residues. Trimming shortened V by 0 bases and J by 5 bases, and 14 bases separated the two germline ends. CDR3 coding DNA: TGTGCCAGCAGCCAAGATCGGCCGGCAGGGGATCAGCCCCAGCATTTT. This sequence encodes CASSQDRPAGDQPQHF.

V and J are TRBV10-2 and TRBJ1-6; 8 nucleotides align to TRBD1. Germline trimming cut 7 bases from V and 9 bases from J; bases unmatched to any gene: 8. The CDR3 length is 14 residues. Per the germline V gene, CDR1 is WSHSY and CDR2 is SAAADI. CDR3 sequence reads: CASKQDRGSSPLHF. The CDR3 DNA is TGCGCCAGCAAACAAGACAGGGGCAGTTCACCCCTCCACTTT.

Written as DNA, the CDR3 is TGTGCCAGCAGCTTCGGGGTGGAGGAGACCCAGTACTTC. Its protein is CASSFGVEETQYF. The gene calls are TRBV11-3 and TRBJ2-5; tentatively, D is TRBD2 (5 bases). CDR1 and CDR2 from the germline V gene are SGHNT and YENEEA. This CDR3 has 13 residues. With 3 bases removed from V and 5 bases from J, the gap between germline ends came to 10 bases.

The rearrangement links TRBV10-3 to TRBJ1-6; tentative D call: TRBD1 (6 bases). Germline CDR1 reads ENHRY; CDR2 reads SYGVKD. The CDR3 is 13 residues long. V dropped 7 bases and J dropped 7 bases, with 11 bases sitting between them. CDR3 DNA sequence: TGTGCCATCACTGGACAGATCAATTCACCCCTCCACTTT. Translated, it gives CAITGQINSPLHF.

The V gene is TRBV5-8, the J gene TRBJ2-5; 12 positions agree with TRBD2. Trimming removed 0 bases from V and 3 bases from J; junction bases left unmatched: 0. Germline CDR1 is SGHTS and CDR2 is YDEGEE. The CDR3 spans 15 residues. The CDR3 region is CASSLGLAGEETQYF. CDR3 coding DNA: TGTGCCAGCAGCTTGGGACTAGCGGGGGAAGAGACCCAGTACTTC.

The chain carries TRBV12-5 and TRBJ1-1, with D possibly TRBD1 on 5 matching bases. The germline V and J ends were trimmed by 0 bases and 5 bases, with 10 bases remaining between them. CDR1 and CDR2 from the germline V gene are LGHNT and FRNRAP. This CDR3 spans 14 amino acids. CDR3 sequence (DNA): TGTGCTAGTGGTTTGGTACCGGAGGGGACTGAAGCTTTCTTT. The encoded protein is CASGLVPEGTEAFF. Looking up the rest from reference TRBV12-5 and TRBJ1-1 gives the full variable domain: DARVTQTPRHKVTEMGQEVTMRCQPILGHNTVFWYRQTMMQGLELLAYFRNRAPLDDSGMPKDRFSAEMPDATLATLKIQPSEPRDSAVYFCASGLVPEGTEAFFGQGTRLTVV.

CDR3 region: CASSSRQGSGNTIYF. Written as DNA, the CDR3 is TGTGCCAGCAGCTCAAGACAGGGCTCTGGAAACACCATATATTTT. The chain uses TRBV13 and TRBJ1-3; 7 bases line up with TRBD1. Germline V gene sequence: CDR1 PRHDT, CDR2 FYEKMQ (reference sequence). The CDR3 is 15 amino acids. The V gene end was trimmed by 4 bases and the J gene end by 0 bases; junction bases not matched to a gene: 3.

The chain joins TRBV20-1 to TRBJ1-5, with 8 bases that match TRBD1. Germline CDR1 reads DFQATT; CDR2 reads SNEGSKA (reference sequence). With 3 bases clipped from V and 1 base from J, the junction kept 5 bases outside the gene matches. The CDR3 spans 15 residues. Here the CDR3 DNA reads TGCAGTGCTAGTCAGGGGGCTGGCAGCAATCAGCCCCAGCATTTT. It encodes CSASQGAGSNQPQHF.

This sequence joins TRBV30 and TRBJ1-1; TRBD1 is a possible D gene (5 bases). From germline, CDR1 is GTSNPN and CDR2 SVGIG (reference sequence). CDR3 length: 14 residues. Trimming shortened V by 3 bases and J by 1 base, and 12 bases separated the two germline ends. This CDR3 reads CAWRYSTENTEAFF. In DNA, the CDR3 is TGTGCCTGGAGGTACTCGACAGAGAACACTGAAGCTTTCTTT.

J is TRBJ2-2 and V is TRBV6-5; D perhaps matches TRBD1 (6 bases). This CDR3 is built from 14 residues. Between the trimmed V and J ends, which lost 5 bases and 6 bases, there was a span of 13 bases. Looked up from germline, CDR1 is MNHEY and CDR2 is SVGAGI. The CDR3 is CASSPVSGAGELFF. CDR3 sequence (DNA): TGTGCCAGCAGTCCAGTTTCAGGGGCCGGGGAGCTGTTTTTT.

CDR3 nucleotides: TGTGCCAGTAGTCACAGGGTGTCGTTATGGGAAGAAAAACTGTTTTTT. Amino acid sequence: CASSHRVSLWEEKLFF. The chain joins TRBV19 to TRBJ1-4; tentative D call: TRBD1 (6 bases). With 5 bases removed from V and 8 bases from J, the gap between germline ends came to 21 bases. The CDR3 covers 16 residues. Germline values: CDR1 LNHDA, CDR2 SQIVND (reference sequence). The whole variable domain, remainder taken from reference TRBV19 and TRBJ1-4, is DGGITQSPKYLFRKEGQNVTLSCEQNLNHDAMYWYRQDPGQGLRLIYYSQIVNDFQKGDIAEGYSVSREKKESFPLTVTSAQKNPTAFYLCASSHRVSLWEEKLFFGSGTQLSVL.

This chain connects TRBV19 to TRBJ2-2; possibly TRBD1 for D (6 bases). This CDR3 comprises 16 residues. The germline gives CDR1 LNHDA, CDR2 SQIVND (reference sequence). Trimming pared 5 bases from V and 0 bases from J, leaving 13 bases between. DNA for the CDR3: TGTGCCAGTAGTCGGAACAGGGTATCGAACACCGGGGAGCTGTTTTTT. This codes for CASSRNRVSNTGELFF.

The chain couples TRBV21-1 to TRBJ2-7; TRBD2 is the table's D call and was not checked against the DNA. TRBV21-1 is annotated as a pseudogene. The CDR3 spans 11 residues. CDR3 in amino acids: CASSVNYEQYF. The CDR3, as DNA: TGTGCCAGCAGCGTAAACTACGAGCAGTACTTC.

The chain joins TRBV7-9 to TRBJ2-7; 9 bases are a match to TRBD1. Per germline, CDR1 SEHNR and CDR2 FQNEAQ (reference sequence). V shed 3 bases, J shed 3 bases, and the junction held 6 bases outside the gene matches. CDR3 length: 15 amino acids. The CDR3 DNA reads as TGTGCCAGCAGCTTCACCGGGACAGGGCTCTACGAGCAGTACTTC. Protein product: CASSFTGTGLYEQYF.

This clone was observed a single time. This sequence joins TRBV4-1 and TRBJ2-7; 7 bases align to TRBD2. The CDR3 covers 14 residues. From germline, CDR1 is MGHRA and CDR2 YSYEKL. Trimming took 4 bases from V and 6 from J; bases not matched to a gene: 9. The CDR3: CASSPGGGTAEQYF. In DNA, the CDR3 is TGCGCCAGCAGCCCTGGGGGGGGGACCGCCGAGCAGTACTTC.